The clone carrying this TCR beta chain was recorded many times. Its matching antigen is unknown. Germline and junction disagree at one end, which may indicate a read error. CDR3 length: 15 amino acids. Looked up from germline, CDR1 is KGHDR and CDR2 is SFDVKD. Among all donors, each was a healthy Caucasian. These data come from a study of identical twins. Study-wide results and caveats: Alpha sequences out of frame and shared by twins had excess low generation probability.

Carrying unique molecular identifiers, the cDNA also gained a universal primer site through template switching. TCRdb re-derived calls from the 5' RACE reads in MiXCR, one entry per CDR3 protein. The data contain 300,000 to 400,000 distinct CDR3 sequences, 12% of them seen just once; the ten biggest clones take up approximately 7.6%. The sample was also reused in another study, on yellow fever vaccine responses in identical twins.

The chain couples TRBV24-1 to TRBJ1-5, with D uncertain. The sequenced material came from CD8+ T cells sorted from blood. This TCR was recovered from a woman aged 18-35 years in good health. The CDR3 reads CATSGEGGSNQPQHF. The CDR3 bases are TGTGCCACAAGTGGTGAGGGTGGGAGCAATCAGCCCCAGCATTTT.